These T cell receptor beta chains were read from a single sample in a study of T cell responses to AZD1222 COVID-19 vaccine. Measured with immunoSEQ multiplex PCR; TCRdb has only the in-frame clones, and not every one. This table has roughly 100,000 clones, over 70% appearing once. Specimen: peripheral blood, collected on day 0 of AZD1222 vaccination. The source is an adult in good health. CDR3s include the opening cysteine and the closing phenylalanine or tryptophan.

TRBJ2-3,TRBV5-1,CASRETSSNTQYF
TRBJ1-1,TRBV7-9,CASSGDWDRALGAFF
TRBJ2-3,TRBV27,CASITSGRGTTDTQYF
TRBJ1-6,TRBV25-1,CASRDENNSPLHF
TRBJ1-2,TRBV18,CASSPPPGQGIHGYTF
TRBJ2-7,TRBV18,CASSPPAAYYEQYF
TRBJ2-3,TRBV2,CASSEEGHSTDTQYF
TRBJ1-6,TRBV19,CASSSRAGGNNSPLHF
TRBJ1-3,TRBV7-2,CASSLAQLGTIYF
TRBJ2-3,TRBV5-6,CASSYRGTSADTQYF
TRBJ1-6,TRBV6-6,CASSGRNSTPLHF
TRBJ2-1,TRBV27,CASSLDGTGPYNEQFF
TRBJ2-5,TRBV4-2,CASSQGTGEETQYF
TRBJ2-7,TRBV2,CASSFGLAGESEQYF
TRBJ2-7,TRBV6-2/TRBV6-3,CASSYTGGYEQYF
TRBJ2-1,TRBV3-1/TRBV3-2,CASSQWAGPVNEQFF
TRBJ1-1,TRBV4-2,CASSRDRGFPEAFF
TRBJ1-2,TRBV9,CASSPQTGGYGYTF
TRBJ2-1,TRBV5-1,CASSVGLVDLDEQFF
TRBJ1-2,TRBV9,CASSVGGTQANYGYTF
TRBJ2-2,TRBV30,CAWVDRGKNTGELFF
TRBJ1-3,TRBV6-1,CASSEARGASGNTIYF
TRBJ1-2,TRBV5-6,CASRGRGSYGYTF
TRBJ1-1,TRBV6-5,CASTGTMNTEAFF
TRBJ2-3,TRBV10-3,CAISERDTDTQYF
TRBJ2-6,TRBV19,CASSIIMSSGANVLTF
TRBJ1-3,TRBV5-1,CASSLGTAGNTIYF
TRBJ2-5,TRBV15,CATSRDRLEEEVSKETQYF
TRBJ1-2,TRBV5-1,CASSLDLGGYTF
TRBJ2-2,TRBV2,CASSEALPGLRSTGELFF
TRBJ1-3,TRBV10-1,CASSSGTGFGNTIYF
TRBJ2-1,TRBV7-2,CASSSLTRTPISYNEQFF
TRBJ1-2,TRBV18,CASSPRREAGGYTF
TRBJ1-1,TRBV30,CAWILEDRAGAEAFF
TRBJ2-7,TRBV20-1,CSAYLYEQYF
TRBJ1-1,TRBV4-3,CASSHDQESGTKAFF
TRBJ1-1,TRBV28,CASSPGADTEAFF
TRBJ1-6,TRBV27,CASSSVQDFLRPLHF
TRBJ1-2,TRBV6-1,CASSETTGKRYGYTF
TRBJ1-5,TRBV19,CASSMGGQPQHF
TRBJ1-2,TRBV13,CTSSFSLDRGEINYGYTF
TRBJ2-5,TRBV11-2,CASSPTGVWETQYF
TRBJ1-6,TRBV30,CAWSVARGVSPLHF
TRBJ2-4,TRBV19,CASSMQGKNIQYF
TRBJ1-4,TRBV28,CASRRGQRSEKLFF
TRBJ1-2,TRBV6-1,CASSDRDRTSGYTF
TRBJ1-6,TRBV9,CASSVGKEANSPLHF
TRBJ1-2,TRBV7-9,CASSLGVLGYTF
TRBJ2-3,TRBV19,CASSILRRSGDTQYF
TRBJ2-3,TRBV3-1/TRBV3-2,CASSQRTDTQYF
TRBJ2-7,TRBV5-1,CASSKRDSYEQYF
TRBJ2-7,TRBV3-1/TRBV3-2,CASSQGSDPKQYF
TRBJ1-3,TRBV19,CASSIRTGTNSGNTIYF
TRBJ1-2,TRBV27,CASSLQTGLYGYTF
TRBJ2-7,TRBV29-1,CSVRKSSGRPLWYEQYF
TRBJ1-5,TRBV7-8,CASSPPRQPQHF
TRBJ1-2,TRBV5-4,CASSLGGSDRGYTF